These T cell receptor beta chains were read from a single sample in a study of identical twins. Using its own MiXCR run on the 5' RACE reads, TCRdb lists one record per CDR3 protein. This table has some 690,000 distinct CDR3 sequences, over 20% appearing once. The same data also contributed to another study, on T cells expressing NK-cell markers.

The sequencing input was PBMCs. The receptors were gathered from a young woman in good health. The CDR3 runs from the conserved cysteine through the conserved F or W. The listing skips clone size in some rows; elsewhere it reads once, few, many or a size class.

j_call v_call clone_size cdr3_aa
TRBJ2-7 TRBV9 few CASSVSDGDSYEQYF
TRBJ1-3 TRBV20-1 few CSATGDGNTIYF
TRBJ2-1 TRBV10-3 few CAISESTGAPGNEQFF
TRBJ2-5 TRBV10-3 few CAISNREETQYF
TRBJ2-4 TRBV6-2/TRBV6-3 NA CASSLGHLINIQYF
TRBJ2-1 TRBV20-1 few CSARVGGNEQFF
TRBJ2-6 TRBV10-3 NA CAISEPGLSSGANVLTF
TRBJ2-3 TRBV6-5 NA CASSSLGLGYTDTQYF
TRBJ2-2 TRBV20-1 few CSAPGLAGTGELFF
TRBJ2-1 TRBV5-5 many CASGEGEQFF
TRBJ2-5 TRBV12-3/TRBV12-4 few CASQGLAGGTQYF
TRBJ2-4 TRBV12-3/TRBV12-4 many CASSYRRDIQYF
TRBJ2-3 TRBV29-1 NA CSASPGTSRDTQYF
TRBJ2-5 TRBV20-1 NA CSANRVQETQYF
TRBJ2-2 TRBV3-1 NA CASSHLAYAGELFF
TRBJ2-7 TRBV20-1 NA CSATSGSMGEQYF
TRBJ2-3 TRBV5-1 NA CASSLVSGEDTQYF
TRBJ2-3 TRBV5-6 NA CASSLVRSSYTDTQYF
TRBJ1-2 TRBV29-1 few CSGSPSGQGTYGYTF
TRBJ2-1 TRBV21-1 NA CASSRDRESYNEQFF
TRBJ1-5 TRBV12-3/TRBV12-4 few CASSLVQGNQPQHF
TRBJ2-1 TRBV7-6 NA CASRGSSGYNEQFF
TRBJ2-3 TRBV12-3/TRBV12-4 NA CASSFGGGDTQYF
TRBJ2-4 TRBV7-2 NA CASSFRISLAKNIQYF
TRBJ2-4 TRBV7-9 NA CASSSLLAAPQNIQYF
TRBJ1-1 TRBV6-1 many CASSIQGSGTEAFF
TRBJ2-3 TRBV20-1 few CSAPESTDTQYF
TRBJ2-3 TRBV29-1 NA CSAREGVDTQYF
TRBJ2-1 TRBV29-1 many CSVYRDNSNEQFF
TRBJ2-4 TRBV29-1 NA CSANTGQNIQYF
TRBJ2-2 TRBV20-1 few CSARTSGLNTGELFF
TRBJ2-7 TRBV4-3 NA CASSQEWDGTYEQYF
TRBJ2-7 TRBV20-1 NA CSARPPSRSPEQYF
TRBJ2-3 TRBV20-1 NA CSAARLAGGSTDTQYF
TRBJ2-1 TRBV5-1 NA CASTLGLNEQFF
TRBJ2-3 TRBV10-3 NA CAIAGLAGGPPDTQYF
TRBJ2-3 TRBV10-3 few CAISDYTGPTDTQYF
TRBJ2-5 TRBV4-3 few CASSQDLVAETQYF